This T cell receptor (beta chain) is from a study of vaccination and CD4 T cells after COVID-19. For the study at large: Stimulation of cells relied on overlapping spike peptides derived from SARS-CoV-2, HCoV-NL63, HCoV-OC43 and HCoV-229E.

The sample's treatment: approximately nine-day PBMC culture with coronavirus spike peptide pools or control peptides (ViraFEST assay). Recorded positive PCR dates fall between March and December 2020, preceding US Alpha, Beta and Delta variants. The J segment lost 8 bases and the V segment lost 3 bases, leaving 9 bases of the junction unmatched. Germline CDR1 reads DFQATT; CDR2 reads SNEGSKA (reference sequence). The CDR3 is made up of 15 amino acids. Turning to this clonotype: The antigen remains undetermined.

Cultured CD4+ T cell DNA underwent sequencing with the Oncomine TCR Beta short-read assay. One entry per CDR3 protein results from TCRdb running MiXCR on the PCR reads. The sample has 9,500 to 15,000 distinct CDR3 sequences; around 46% are singletons. Study observations and caveats: Researchers report that 304 of 307 vaccine-specific clones in convalescent patients proved spike mono-reactive. Convalescent patients had a median around 90% of post-vaccine SARS-CoV-2-reactive clones that were detected only after vaccination, not before it.

The chain is built from TRBV20-1 and TRBJ1-6; TRBD1 aligns across 8 bases. This receptor was identified in a human donor who had recovered from COVID-19. Sequencing input: CD4+ T cells from blood, cultured in vitro. CDR3 coding DNA: TGCAGTGCTAGTCCGGCGACAGGGGCACATTCACCCCTCCACTTT. Translated, it gives CSASPATGAHSPLHF.